Given below is one T cell receptor (beta chain) in context. The antigen remains unidentified. This entry comes from a study of T cells in narcolepsy. For the study at large: Healthy controls were enrolled alongside patients with narcolepsy type 1 or type 2.

Sequencing used immunoSEQ multiplex PCR; TCRdb keeps in-frame clones, though not all of them. The sample contains around 30,000 clones, around 78% of which appear only once. Study-level results: Same-patient CSF and blood CD4+ T cell clonotypes included HCRT-specific and TRIB2-specific autoreactive ones. Healthy controls reportedly lacked the autoreactive clonotypes serially found in patients' blood.

This sequence was found in a human donor with narcolepsy. Input material: CD45RA- memory CD4+ T cells from PBMCs.

As DNA, the CDR3 is TGTGCCAGCTCACCACCGGTAGGACTAGCGGCCGAAGAGACCCAGTACTTC. It is translated as CASSPPVGLAAEETQYF. The gene calls are TRBV18 and TRBJ2-5, with 10 positions matching TRBD2. This CDR3 is 17 amino acids long. Germline lookup yields CDR1 KGHSH and CDR2 LQKENI. With V trimmed by 0 bases and J by 3 bases, 7 bases remained unmatched.